This TCR beta chain was obtained from a study of cytomegalovirus exposure and HLA in healthy donors. General study results and limits: The investigators catalogued 160 or so TCR beta chains as cytomegalovirus-associated.

A note on this clone: The antigen is undetermined.

With 60 Vbeta and 13 Jbeta primers, the PCR was carried out. Libraries were prepared by immunoSEQ multiplex PCR; TCRdb keeps only in-frame clonotypes and omits some of them. The sample carries over 150,000 clones, about 80% recorded once. The origin of this receptor is a woman between 25 and 40 years old in good health and CMV-seronegative. The material sequenced was PBMCs.

For the CDR3, the DNA is TGTGCCAGCAGCCGGGACTCCGGAGAGACCCAGTACTTC. Amino acids: CASSRDSGETQYF. The J gene is TRBJ2-5, the V gene TRBV6-5, with D perhaps TRBD2 (6 bases). This CDR3 comprises 13 residues. CDR1 is MNHEY, CDR2 SVGAGI, per germline. The V and J ends lost 6 bases and 4 bases respectively, with 12 bases between them.